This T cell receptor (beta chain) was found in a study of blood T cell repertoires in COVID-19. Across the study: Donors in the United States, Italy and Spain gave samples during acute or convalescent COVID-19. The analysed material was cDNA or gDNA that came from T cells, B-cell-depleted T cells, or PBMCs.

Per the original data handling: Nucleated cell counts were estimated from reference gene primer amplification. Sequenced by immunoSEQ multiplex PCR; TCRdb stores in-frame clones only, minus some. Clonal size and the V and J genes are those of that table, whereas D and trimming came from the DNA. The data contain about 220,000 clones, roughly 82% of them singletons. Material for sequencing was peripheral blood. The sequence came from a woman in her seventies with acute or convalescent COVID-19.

This CDR3 is CASSLAQGAIYEQYF. CDR3 nucleotides: TGCGCCAGCAGCTTGGCACAGGGGGCTATCTACGAGCAGTACTTC. J is TRBJ2-7 and V is TRBV5-1; the match to TRBD1 covers 9 bases. Germline lookup yields CDR1 SGHRS and CDR2 YFSETQ. Trimming at V came to 0 bases and at J to 3 bases, leaving 4 bases not matched to a gene. The CDR3 covers 15 residues.